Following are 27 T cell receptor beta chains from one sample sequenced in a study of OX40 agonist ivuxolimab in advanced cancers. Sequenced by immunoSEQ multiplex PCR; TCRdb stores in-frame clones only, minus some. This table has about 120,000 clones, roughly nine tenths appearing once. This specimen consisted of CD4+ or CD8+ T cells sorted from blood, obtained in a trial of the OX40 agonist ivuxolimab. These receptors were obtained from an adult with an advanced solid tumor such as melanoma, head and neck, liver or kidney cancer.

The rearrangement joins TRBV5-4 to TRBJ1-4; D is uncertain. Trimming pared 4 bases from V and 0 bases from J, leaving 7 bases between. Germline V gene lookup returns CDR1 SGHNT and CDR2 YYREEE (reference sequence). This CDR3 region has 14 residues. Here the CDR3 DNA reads TGTGCCAGCAGCCCCGAGTCAACTAATGAAAAACTGTTTTTT. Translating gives CASSPESTNEKLFF.

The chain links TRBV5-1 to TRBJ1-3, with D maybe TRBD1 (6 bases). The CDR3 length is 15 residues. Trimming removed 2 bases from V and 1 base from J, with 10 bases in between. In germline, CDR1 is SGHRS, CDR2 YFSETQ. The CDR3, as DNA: TGCGCCAGCAGCTTACAAACAGGGTCTGGAAACACCATATATTTT. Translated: CASSLQTGSGNTIYF. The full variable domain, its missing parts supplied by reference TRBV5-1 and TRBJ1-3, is KAGVTQTPRYLIKTRGQQVTLSCSPISGHRSVSWYQQTPGQGLQFLFEYFSETQRNKGNFPGRFSGRQFSNSRSEMNVSTLELGDSALYLCASSLQTGSGNTIYFGEGSWLTVV.

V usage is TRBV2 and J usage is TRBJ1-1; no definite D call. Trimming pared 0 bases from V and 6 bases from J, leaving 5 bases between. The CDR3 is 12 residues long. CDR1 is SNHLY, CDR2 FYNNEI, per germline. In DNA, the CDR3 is TGTGCCAGCAGTGAAGCGCAAGCTGAAGCTTTCTTT. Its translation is CASSEAQAEAFF.

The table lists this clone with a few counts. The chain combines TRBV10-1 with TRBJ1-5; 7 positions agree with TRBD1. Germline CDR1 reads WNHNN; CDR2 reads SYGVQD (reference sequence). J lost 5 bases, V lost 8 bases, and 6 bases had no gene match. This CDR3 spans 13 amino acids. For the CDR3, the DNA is TGCGCCAGCGCAAGGGGGCCGGATCAGCCCCAGCATTTT. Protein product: CASARGPDQPQHF.

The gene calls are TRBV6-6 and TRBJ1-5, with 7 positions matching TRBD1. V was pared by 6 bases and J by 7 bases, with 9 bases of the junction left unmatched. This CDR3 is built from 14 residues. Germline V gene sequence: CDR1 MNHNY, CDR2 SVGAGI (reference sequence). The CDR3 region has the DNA TGTGCCAGCAGCATTGACAGGGTCAAGCAGCCCCAGCATTTT. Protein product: CASSIDRVKQPQHF.

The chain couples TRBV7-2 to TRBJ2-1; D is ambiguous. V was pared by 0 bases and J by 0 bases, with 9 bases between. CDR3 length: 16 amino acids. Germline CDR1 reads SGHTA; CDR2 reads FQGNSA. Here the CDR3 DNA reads TGTGCCAGCAGCTTAGCGCCCTCCGACTCCTACAATGAGCAGTTCTTC. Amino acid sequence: CASSLAPSDSYNEQFF.

CDR3 nucleotides: TGTGCCAGCTCACCCGGGGGTCAGAACTACGAGCAGTACTTC. Protein sequence: CASSPGGQNYEQYF. V is TRBV18 and J is TRBJ2-7; tentatively, D is TRBD2 (6 bases). The CDR3 extends over 14 amino acids. Trimming took 3 bases from V and 3 from J, leaving 12 bases between them. CDR1 KGHSH and CDR2 LQKENI come from the germline V gene.

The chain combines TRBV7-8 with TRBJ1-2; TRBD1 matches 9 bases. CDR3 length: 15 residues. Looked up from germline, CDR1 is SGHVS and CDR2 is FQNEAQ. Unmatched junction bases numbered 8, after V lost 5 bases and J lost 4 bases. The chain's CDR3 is CASSVTGTGSYGYTF. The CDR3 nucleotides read TGTGCCAGCAGCGTGACCGGGACAGGGTCCTATGGCTACACCTTC.

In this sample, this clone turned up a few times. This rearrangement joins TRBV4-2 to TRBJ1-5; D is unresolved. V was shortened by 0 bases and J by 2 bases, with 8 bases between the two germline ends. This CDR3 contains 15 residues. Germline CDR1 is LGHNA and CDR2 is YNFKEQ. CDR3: CASSQDRYGNQPQHF. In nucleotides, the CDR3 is TGTGCCAGCAGCCAAGACAGGTACGGCAATCAGCCCCAGCATTTT.

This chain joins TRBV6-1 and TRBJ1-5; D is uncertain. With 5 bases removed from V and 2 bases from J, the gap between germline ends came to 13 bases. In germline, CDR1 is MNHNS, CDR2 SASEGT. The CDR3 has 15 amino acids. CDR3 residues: CASSSTRFGNQPQHF. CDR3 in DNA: TGTGCCAGCAGTTCTACTAGGTTTGGCAATCAGCCCCAGCATTTT.

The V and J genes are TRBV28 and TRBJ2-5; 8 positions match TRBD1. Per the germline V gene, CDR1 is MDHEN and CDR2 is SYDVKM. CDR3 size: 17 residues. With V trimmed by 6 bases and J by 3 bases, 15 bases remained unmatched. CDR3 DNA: TGTGCCAGCAGCTCGATCTCCGGACAGGGACTGAAAGAGACCCAGTACTTC. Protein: CASSSISGQGLKETQYF.

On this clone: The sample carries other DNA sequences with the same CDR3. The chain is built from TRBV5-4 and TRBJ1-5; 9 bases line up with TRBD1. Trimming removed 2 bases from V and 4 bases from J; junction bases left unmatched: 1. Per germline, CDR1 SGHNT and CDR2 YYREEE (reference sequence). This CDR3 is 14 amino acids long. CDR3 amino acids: CASSLQGANQPQHF. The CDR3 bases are TGTGCCAGCAGCTTACAGGGGGCGAATCAGCCCCAGCATTTT.

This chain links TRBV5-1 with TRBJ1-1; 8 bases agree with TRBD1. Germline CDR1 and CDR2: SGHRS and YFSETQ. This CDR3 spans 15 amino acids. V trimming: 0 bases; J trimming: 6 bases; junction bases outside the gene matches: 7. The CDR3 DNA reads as TGCGCCAGCAGCTTGGGGGGGACAGGTCGGGCTGAAGCTTTCTTT. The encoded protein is CASSLGGTGRAEAFF.

The CDR3 DNA sequence: TGTGCCAGCAGACCGGGACGGTCGAACACCGGGGAGCTGTTTTTT. This codes for CASRPGRSNTGELFF. The chain combines TRBV6-1 with TRBJ2-2; D may correspond to TRBD1 or TRBD2 (5 bases each). Trimming stripped 6 bases from V and 0 bases from J, with 11 bases between. Per the germline V gene, CDR1 is MNHNS and CDR2 is SASEGT. There are 15 residues in the CDR3.

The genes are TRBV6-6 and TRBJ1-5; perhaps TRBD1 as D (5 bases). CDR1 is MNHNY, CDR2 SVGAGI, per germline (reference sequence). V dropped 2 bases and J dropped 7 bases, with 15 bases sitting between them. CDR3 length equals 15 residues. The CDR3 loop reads CASSYKQGPRQPQHF. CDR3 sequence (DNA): TGTGCCAGCAGTTACAAGCAGGGACCAAGACAGCCCCAGCATTTT.

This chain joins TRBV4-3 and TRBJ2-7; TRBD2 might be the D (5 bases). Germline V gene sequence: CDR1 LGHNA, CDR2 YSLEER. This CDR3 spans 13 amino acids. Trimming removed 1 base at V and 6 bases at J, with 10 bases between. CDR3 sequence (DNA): TGCGCCAGCAGCCAAGGTCGGGAACGCGAGCAGTACTTC. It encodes CASSQGREREQYF.

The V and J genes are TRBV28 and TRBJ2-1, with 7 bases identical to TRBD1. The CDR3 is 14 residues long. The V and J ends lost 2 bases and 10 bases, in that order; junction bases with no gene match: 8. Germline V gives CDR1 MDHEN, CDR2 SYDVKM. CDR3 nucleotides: TGTGCCAGCAGTTTAGATCAGGGGGTCATCGAGCAGTTCTTC. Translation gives CASSLDQGVIEQFF.

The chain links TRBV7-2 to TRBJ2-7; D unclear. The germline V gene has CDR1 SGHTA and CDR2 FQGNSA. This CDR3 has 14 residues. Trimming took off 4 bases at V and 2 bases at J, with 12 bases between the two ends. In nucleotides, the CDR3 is TGTGCCAGCAGCTCCGAGATCCCGACCTACGAGCAGTACTTC. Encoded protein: CASSSEIPTYEQYF.

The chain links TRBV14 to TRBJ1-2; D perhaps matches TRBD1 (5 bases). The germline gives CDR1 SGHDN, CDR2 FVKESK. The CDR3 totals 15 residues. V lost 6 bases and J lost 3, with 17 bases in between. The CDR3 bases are TGTGCCAGCAGTCAGGCGGGGGATGATGACTATGGCTACACCTTC. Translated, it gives CASSQAGDDDYGYTF. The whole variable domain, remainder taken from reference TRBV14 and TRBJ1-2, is EAGVTQFPSHSVIEKGQTVTLRCDPISGHDNLYWYRRVMGKEIKFLLHFVKESKQDESGMPNNRFLAERTGGTYSTLKVQPAELEDSGVYFCASSQAGDDDYGYTFGSGTRLTVV.

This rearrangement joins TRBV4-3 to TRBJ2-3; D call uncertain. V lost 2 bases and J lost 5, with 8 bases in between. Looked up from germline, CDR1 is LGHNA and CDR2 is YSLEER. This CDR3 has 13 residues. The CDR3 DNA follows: TGCGCCAGCAGCCAAACTCGTCGAGATACGCAGTATTTT. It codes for CASSQTRRDTQYF.

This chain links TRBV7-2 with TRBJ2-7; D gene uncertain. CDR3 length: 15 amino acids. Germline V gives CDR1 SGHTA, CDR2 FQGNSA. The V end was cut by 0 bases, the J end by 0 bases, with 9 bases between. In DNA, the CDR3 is TGTGCCAGCAGCTTAGCGGGCAGCCACTCCTACGAGCAGTACTTC. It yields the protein CASSLAGSHSYEQYF.

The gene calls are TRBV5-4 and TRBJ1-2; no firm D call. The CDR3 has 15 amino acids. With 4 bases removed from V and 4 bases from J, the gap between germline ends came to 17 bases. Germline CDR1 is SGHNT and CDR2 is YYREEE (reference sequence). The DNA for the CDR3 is TGTGCCAGCAGCCGATCGAATTCTCCTCTCTATGGCTACACCTTC. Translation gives CASSRSNSPLYGYTF.

This CDR3 is CASSTATGVNYGYTF. CDR3 nucleotides: TGCGCCAGCAGCACGGCGACAGGGGTCAACTATGGCTACACCTTC. This chain links TRBV5-1 with TRBJ1-2, with TRBD1 matching over 8 bases. Germline CDR1 reads SGHRS; CDR2 reads YFSETQ. CDR3 length: 15 amino acids. The V segment lost 4 bases and the J segment 2 bases; nucleotides outside the gene matches: 7. Together with reference TRBV5-1 and TRBJ1-2, the CDR3 gives the full variable domain: KAGVTQTPRYLIKTRGQQVTLSCSPISGHRSVSWYQQTPGQGLQFLFEYFSETQRNKGNFPGRFSGRQFSNSRSEMNVSTLELGDSALYLCASSTATGVNYGYTFGSGTRLTVV.

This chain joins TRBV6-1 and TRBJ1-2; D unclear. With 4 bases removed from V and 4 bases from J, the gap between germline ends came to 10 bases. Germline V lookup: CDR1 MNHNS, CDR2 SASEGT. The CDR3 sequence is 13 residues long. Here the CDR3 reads CASSAGDFYGYTF. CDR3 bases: TGTGCCAGCAGTGCCGGAGATTTCTATGGCTACACCTTC.

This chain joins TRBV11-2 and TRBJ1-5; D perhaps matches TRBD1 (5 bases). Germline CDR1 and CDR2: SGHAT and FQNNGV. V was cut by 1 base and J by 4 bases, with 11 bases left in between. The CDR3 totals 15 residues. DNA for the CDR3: TGTGCCAGCAGCTTAGCTGGGACGCTAAATCAGCCCCAGCATTTT. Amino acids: CASSLAGTLNQPQHF.

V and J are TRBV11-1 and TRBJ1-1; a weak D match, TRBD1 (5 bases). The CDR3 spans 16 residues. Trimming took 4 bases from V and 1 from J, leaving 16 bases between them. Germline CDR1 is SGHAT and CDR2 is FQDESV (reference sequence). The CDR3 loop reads CASSYRPRVANTEAFF. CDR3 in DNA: TGTGCCAGCAGCTATCGGCCCAGGGTCGCGAACACTGAAGCTTTCTTT.

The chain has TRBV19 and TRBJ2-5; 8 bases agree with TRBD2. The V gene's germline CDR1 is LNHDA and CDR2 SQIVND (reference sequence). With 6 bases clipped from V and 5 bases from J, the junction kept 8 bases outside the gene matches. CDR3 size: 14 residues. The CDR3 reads CASRPSGGAETQYF. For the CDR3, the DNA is TGTGCCAGTAGACCCAGCGGGGGAGCTGAGACCCAGTACTTC.